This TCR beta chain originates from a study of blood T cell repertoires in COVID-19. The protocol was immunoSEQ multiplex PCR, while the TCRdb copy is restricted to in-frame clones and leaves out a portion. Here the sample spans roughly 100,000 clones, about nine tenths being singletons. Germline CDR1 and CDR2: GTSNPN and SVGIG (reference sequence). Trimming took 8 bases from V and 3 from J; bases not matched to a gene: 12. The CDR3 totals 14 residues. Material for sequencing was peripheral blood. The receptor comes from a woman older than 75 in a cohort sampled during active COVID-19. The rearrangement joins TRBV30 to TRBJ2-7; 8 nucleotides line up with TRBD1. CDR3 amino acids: CARGQGSSDYEQYF. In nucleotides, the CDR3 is TGTGCCCGCGGACAGGGAAGCTCCGACTACGAGCAGTACTTC.